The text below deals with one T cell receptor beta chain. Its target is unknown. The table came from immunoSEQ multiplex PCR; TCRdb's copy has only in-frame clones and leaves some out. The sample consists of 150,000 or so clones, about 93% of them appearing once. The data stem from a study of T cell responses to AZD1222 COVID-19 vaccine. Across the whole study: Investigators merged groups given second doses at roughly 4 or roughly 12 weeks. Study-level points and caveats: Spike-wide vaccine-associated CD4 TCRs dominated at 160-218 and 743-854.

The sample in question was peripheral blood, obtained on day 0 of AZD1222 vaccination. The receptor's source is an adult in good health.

The CDR3 loop is CASSIGLAGDEQFF. The DNA for the CDR3 is TGTGCCAGTAGTATCGGACTAGCAGGAGATGAGCAGTTCTTC. V is TRBV19 and J is TRBJ2-1; 8 bases align to TRBD2. The CDR3 is made up of 14 amino acids. Germline V gives CDR1 LNHDA, CDR2 SQIVND (reference sequence). With V trimmed by 3 bases and J by 8 bases, 6 bases remained unmatched.